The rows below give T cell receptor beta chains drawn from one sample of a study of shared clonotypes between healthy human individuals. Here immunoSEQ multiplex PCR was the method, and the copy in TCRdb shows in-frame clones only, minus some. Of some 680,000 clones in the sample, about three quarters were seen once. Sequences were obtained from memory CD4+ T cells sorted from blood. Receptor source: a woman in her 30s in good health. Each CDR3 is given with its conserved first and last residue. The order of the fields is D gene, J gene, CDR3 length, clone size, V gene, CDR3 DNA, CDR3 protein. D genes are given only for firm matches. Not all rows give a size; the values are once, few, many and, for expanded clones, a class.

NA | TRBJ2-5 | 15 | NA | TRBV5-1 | TGCGCCAGCAGCCCGCTAGCTCCTGTCCGAGAGACCCAGTACTTC | CASSPLAPVRETQYF
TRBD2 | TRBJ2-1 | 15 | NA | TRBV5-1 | TGCGCCAGCAGCTCCTCTAGCGGGTTTAACAATGAGCAGTTCTTC | CASSSSSGFNNEQFF
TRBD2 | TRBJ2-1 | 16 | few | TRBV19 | TGTGCCAGTAGTCTTGTGGTAGCGGGGGCGTACAATGAGCAGTTCTTC | CASSLVVAGAYNEQFF
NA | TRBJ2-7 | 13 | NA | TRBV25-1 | TGTGCCAGCAGTCGTCAGGCAGGGGACGAGCAGTACTTC | CASSRQAGDEQYF
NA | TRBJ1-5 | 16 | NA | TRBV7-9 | TGTGCCAGCAGCTTAGCGGACGGGGGAAACAATCAGCCCCAGCATTTT | CASSLADGGNNQPQHF
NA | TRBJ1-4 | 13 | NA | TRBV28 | TGTGCCAGCAGTAAAAGACAGTTCCATGAACTGTTTTTT | CASSKRQFHELFF
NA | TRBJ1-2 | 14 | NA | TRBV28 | TGTGCCAGCAGCCTTGGTCAGGCTAACTATGGCTACACCTTC | CASSLGQANYGYTF
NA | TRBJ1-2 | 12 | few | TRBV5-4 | TGTGCCAGCAGCTTGCGGGGATATGGCTACACCTTC | CASSLRGYGYTF
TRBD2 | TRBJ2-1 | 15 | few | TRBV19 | TGTGCCAGTAGTACCTCCGGGACTAGCGGGAGGACGCGGTTCTTC | CASSTSGTSGRTRFF
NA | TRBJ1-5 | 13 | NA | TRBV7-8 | TGTGCCAGCAGCTTGGTCCAAAATCAGCCCCAGCATTTT | CASSLVQNQPQHF
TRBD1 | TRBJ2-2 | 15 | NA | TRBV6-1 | TGTGCCAGCGGGACAGGGTTTTGGGACACCGGGGAGCTGTTTTTT | CASGTGFWDTGELFF